A selection of T cell receptor beta chains follows, all from one sample in a study of beta chain features in type 1 diabetes. Measured with immunoSEQ multiplex PCR; TCRdb has only the in-frame clones, and not every one. The sample lists roughly 250,000 clones, around 68% seen once, with approximately 0.053% in the top ten. The sequencing sample was made of naive CD4+ T cells from blood. The receptors were gathered from a man aged 25-45 years in good health. CDR3s include the opening cysteine and the closing phenylalanine or tryptophan. D genes are given only for firm matches. Clone size is not always given. Where it is, it says once, few, many or a class for expanded clones.

clone_size j_call v_call d_call cdr3_length cdr3_nt cdr3_aa
- TRBJ2-1 TRBV10-3 - 15 TGTGCCATCAGTGAGTCGTCTGATTCCTACAATGAGCAGTTCTTC CAISESSDSYNEQFF
- TRBJ2-7 TRBV20-1 - 11 TGCAGTGCTAGAGGGGGAGGCGAGCAGTACTTC CSARGGGEQYF
- TRBJ2-7 TRBV9 TRBD2 15 TGTGCCAGCAGCGTAGAAGCTAGCGGGACCTACGAGCAGTACTTC CASSVEASGTYEQYF
- TRBJ2-3 TRBV19 TRBD2 15 TGTGCCAGTACCTCGGGACTAGCGGGGAGGAATACGCAGTATTTT CASTSGLAGRNTQYF
- TRBJ2-1 TRBV30 TRBD2 14 TGTGCCTGGAGTGTATGGCCTAGCGGTAATGAGCAGTTCTTC CAWSVWPSGNEQFF
- TRBJ2-1 TRBV28 TRBD2 19 TGTGCCAGCAGTCCGTACAGACTAGCGGGACCCCTAGCTTACAATGAGCAGTTCTTC CASSPYRLAGPLAYNEQFF
- TRBJ2-3 TRBV29-1 TRBD1 13 TGCAGCGCTACAGGGGGAACCACAGATACGCAGTATTTT CSATGGTTDTQYF
- TRBJ2-7 TRBV11-3 - 16 TGTGCCAGCAGCTTAGGCATCGGGCAGGGAGACTACGAGCAGTACTTC CASSLGIGQGDYEQYF
- TRBJ2-7 TRBV30 - 12 TGTGCCTGGAACGGGGATGCCTACGAGCAGTACTTC CAWNGDAYEQYF
- TRBJ2-4 TRBV29-1 - 13 TGCAGCGTTGGCGGGCATACCAAAAACATTCAGTACTTC CSVGGHTKNIQYF
- TRBJ2-5 TRBV29-1 - 12 TGCAGCGTTGTCGACGGGGGTGAGACCCAGTACTTC CSVVDGGETQYF
once TRBJ1-1 TRBV29-1 - 13 TGCAGCGTTGATAAGGACAGGAACACTGAAGCTTTCTTT CSVDKDRNTEAFF
few TRBJ1-1 TRBV30 - 14 TGTGCCTGGACCCCACGGGGGCTTAACACTGAAGCTTTCTTT CAWTPRGLNTEAFF
once TRBJ1-2 TRBV2 - 11 TGTGCCAGCAGTGGAGACGGAGGCTACACCTTC CASSGDGGYTF
- TRBJ2-3 TRBV15 TRBD2 17 TGTGCCACCAGCAGGGGATCTCTAGCGGGAGGGCTAGATACGCAGTATTTT CATSRGSLAGGLDTQYF
few TRBJ1-1 TRBV30 - 13 TGTGCCTGGAGTGTAAATTTGAACACTGAAGCTTTCTTT CAWSVNLNTEAFF
once TRBJ1-4 TRBV5-1 - 14 TGCGCCAGCAGCAACGGACGGGGTAATGAAAAACTGTTTTTT CASSNGRGNEKLFF
- TRBJ2-5 TRBV28 - 15 TGTGCCAGCAGGCCACAGGGTGCGGTTCGGGAGACCCAGTACTTC CASRPQGAVRETQYF
few TRBJ2-7 TRBV7-9 - 13 TGTGCCAGCAGCCCACCTCTTCGGTACGAGCAGTACTTC CASSPPLRYEQYF
- TRBJ2-3 TRBV30 TRBD1 13 TGTGCCTGGGTTGGACAGGGGGCGGGTAAGCAGTATTTT CAWVGQGAGKQYF
few TRBJ2-7 TRBV10-3 - 13 TGTGCCATCAGTGCAGGGGCTGAAGACGAGCAGTACTTC CAISAGAEDEQYF
- TRBJ2-5 TRBV5-6 TRBD1 14 TGTGCCAGCAGCTATGGACAGGGTCAGAAGACCCAGTACTTC CASSYGQGQKTQYF
- TRBJ1-6 TRBV2 - 15 TGTGCCAGCAGTGACGGTGGCTCCTATAATTCACCCCTCCACTTT CASSDGGSYNSPLHF
- TRBJ2-7 TRBV15 - 13 TGTGCCACCAGCAGAGGCAGTTCCTACGAGCAGTACTTC CATSRGSSYEQYF
- TRBJ2-7 TRBV29-1 - 13 TGCAGCGTTGGCGCGAGAGGGGCCTACGAGCAGTACTTC CSVGARGAYEQYF